This T cell receptor (beta chain) was obtained from a study of CD8+ T cells in alopecia areata. CDR3 length: 15 amino acids. Germline V gene lookup returns CDR1 SGHTA and CDR2 FQGNSA. V lost 5 bases to trimming and J lost 1 base, with 11 bases between them. TCR sequencing used cDNA made by reverse transcription of extracted RNA. The method was immunoSEQ multiplex PCR; TCRdb's version includes in-frame clones alone and lacks a portion of them. The repertoire holds about 200,000 clones, with 35% to 40% as singletons. This sample's treatment: oral pan-JAK inhibitor, 5-10 mg twice daily. This clone appeared a few times.

The J gene is TRBJ2-2, the V gene TRBV7-2, with D maybe TRBD2 (5 bases). This receptor was taken from a human donor with alopecia areata. The material sequenced was CD4+ T cells sorted from blood, taken between weeks 30 and 35, from a patient treated with tofacitinib. DNA of the CDR3: TGTGCCAGCAGCAGTCAACTAGTGAACACCGGGGAGCTGTTTTTT. Translating it yields CASSSQLVNTGELFF.